The T cell receptor beta chain described here comes from a study of blood T cell repertoires in COVID-19 (dated by TCRdb to about 2020). Looking at the study overall: Collaborator samples came from the United States, Italy and Spain and covered acute and convalescent phases of COVID-19. The material from the prospective study consisted of cDNA or gDNA derived from T cells, B-cell-depleted T cells, or PBMCs. Deeply sampled blood TCRbeta repertoires from subjects exposed to, actively infected with, or recovered from COVID-19 were included in the dataset. The repertoires were released in a freely available public database meant as a resource for research on the immune response to SARS-CoV-2. The samples were drawn from the first 160 participants of the ongoing ImmuneRACE study and from 950 to 1,500 subjects provided by 6 global collaborators. Sample metadata almost always included a de-identified subject ID, COVID-19 status, age in years and sex. Where available, HLA class I and class II types were taken from metadata supplied by the sample provider and were not determined by assay-based typing.

Whole blood was collected in K2EDTA tubes by collaborating institutions according to the institutions' own protocols. For TCRbeta analysis, collaborators shipped samples as frozen whole blood, isolated PBMCs, or DNA extracted from either of those sample types. Beyond this particular receptor, the publication reports: How much clinical and demographic metadata was included differed by source and by participant, and the metadata was provided uncurated.

Taken from cysteine to phenylalanine, the CDR3 has 13 residues. The read is trimmed to its CDR3 DNA, 39 bases read in frame from base 1. The germline V gene yields KGHDR for CDR1 and SFDVKD for CDR2. Clipping removes 4 bases from V and 6 bases from J, with 3 as the unmatched junction base count. Remarks on this clone: Its recognized antigen is unknown. Qualities for individual bases were not recorded, and no much larger clone is one base off.

TCRbeta CDR3 regions were amplified from genomic DNA using the immunoSEQ Assay, a bias-controlled multiplex PCR. In the original analysis: The number of nucleated cells in each sample was estimated from the amplification of reference gene primers within the assay. To quantify the absolute abundance of each unique TCRbeta CDR3 rearrangement, sequence reads were collapsed and filtered. Productive Simpson clonality was computed per sample as the square root of Simpson's diversity index over productive rearrangements. Held by TCRdb, this immuneACCESS table contains in-frame sequences only and omits some clones. Under half of the omission traces to an unresolved V gene where checked; the cause of the rest is unknown. V and J calls and clone size are given by that table; D and trimming were obtained from the DNA. The sample data list 30,000 to 40,000 clones, and approximately 78% of these were observed just once. Around 7% of the sample belongs to the ten largest clones.

Input material: peripheral blood. The V and J genes are TRBV24-1 and TRBJ1-1; 8 of the junction bases match TRBD1. The sequence came from a woman in her sixties with acute or convalescent COVID-19. Here the CDR3 is given as CATSDRTGSEAFF. The sequenced DNA: TGTGCCACCAGTGACCGGACAGGGTCTGAAGCTTTCTTT.